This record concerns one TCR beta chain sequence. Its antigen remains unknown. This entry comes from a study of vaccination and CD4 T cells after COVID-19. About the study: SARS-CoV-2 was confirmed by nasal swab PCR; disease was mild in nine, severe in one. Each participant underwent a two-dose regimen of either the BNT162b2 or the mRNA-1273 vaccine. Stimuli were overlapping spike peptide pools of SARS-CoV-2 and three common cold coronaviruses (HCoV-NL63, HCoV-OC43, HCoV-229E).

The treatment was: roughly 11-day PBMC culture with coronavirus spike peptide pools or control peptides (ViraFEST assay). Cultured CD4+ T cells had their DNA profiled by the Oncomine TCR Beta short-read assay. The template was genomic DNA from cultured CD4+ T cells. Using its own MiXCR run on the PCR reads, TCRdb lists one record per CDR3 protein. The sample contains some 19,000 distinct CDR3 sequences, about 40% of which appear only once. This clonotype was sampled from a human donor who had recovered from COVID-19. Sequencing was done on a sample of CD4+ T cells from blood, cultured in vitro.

CDR3 in amino acids: CATQDWGSTDTQYF. CDR3 bases: TGTGCCACCCAGGACTGGGGTAGCACAGATACGCAGTATTTT. This rearrangement joins TRBV27 to TRBJ2-3; D possibly corresponds to TRBD2 (5 bases). From germline, CDR1 is MNHEY and CDR2 SMNVEV (reference sequence). The CDR3 runs to 14 residues. The germline V and J ends were trimmed by 10 bases and 0 bases, with 14 bases remaining between them.